This record covers a single T cell receptor (beta chain). This entry is derived from a study of OX40 agonist ivuxolimab in advanced cancers. The assay was immunoSEQ multiplex PCR, and TCRdb's table has in-frame clones only and misses some. The sample gives approximately 21,000 clones, around 82% of which show up once; roughly 30% is in the top ten. Per germline, CDR1 SGHRS and CDR2 YFSETQ. CDR3 length: 18 amino acids. The ends lost 4 bases at V and 3 bases at J; junction bases unmatched: 14. The chain links TRBV5-1 to TRBJ2-3, with 10 nucleotides matching TRBD2. The origin of this receptor is an adult with an advanced solid tumor such as melanoma, head and neck, liver or kidney cancer. This sample comprised CD4+ or CD8+ T cells sorted from blood, obtained in a trial of the OX40 agonist ivuxolimab. CDR3: CASSIKVASGGATDTQYF. The CDR3 bases are TGCGCCAGCAGCATAAAAGTGGCTAGCGGGGGAGCGACAGATACGCAGTATTTT.